This T cell receptor (beta chain) was sequenced for a study of shared T cell receptors in the human thymus. Germline lookup yields CDR1 SEHNR and CDR2 FQNEAQ (reference sequence). The J segment lost 5 bases and the V segment lost 3 bases, leaving 12 bases of the junction unmatched. CDR3 length: 16 amino acids. Generated by immunoSEQ multiplex PCR, the TCRdb table keeps only in-frame clones and is missing some. The top ten hold approximately 0.0097% of the sample, which has 630,000 or so clones, about 90% seen once. These data were also reused for a study on human thymus T cells.

The chain carries TRBV7-9 and TRBJ2-7; 8 bases are shared with TRBD2. The origin of this receptor is a boy in the first two years of life with a congenital heart defect. The sequenced material came from thymocytes. The CDR3 DNA is TGTGCCAGCAGCTTTAATGGATCGGGAGGGCCTCACGAGCAGTACTTC. As protein: CASSFNGSGGPHEQYF.